This T cell receptor beta chain stems from a study of CD8 T cells in ankylosing spondylitis. Study observations and caveats: Seven to nine highly homologous variants made up a TCR beta motif, and this motif appeared characteristic of ankylosing spondylitis blood.

Using its own MiXCR run on the 5' RACE reads, TCRdb lists one record per CDR3 protein. The table shows around 220,000 distinct CDR3 sequences, with about 18% occurring only once. Points on this clonotype: The target antigen is unknown.

The CDR3 loop spans 14 amino acids. Deletions cut 6 bases from V and 0 bases from J, with 11 bases between. CDR1 is SNHLY and CDR2 is FYNNEI in the germline V gene. This chain connects TRBV2 to TRBJ1-1, with unresolved D. The TCR sequence derives from a male donor with ankylosing spondylitis. Material: blood, either unsorted or a sorted T cell fraction (not recorded which). The CDR3 DNA sequence: TGTGCCAGCAGAGCTAACTACATGAACACTGAAGCTTTCTTT. Its protein is CASRANYMNTEAFF.